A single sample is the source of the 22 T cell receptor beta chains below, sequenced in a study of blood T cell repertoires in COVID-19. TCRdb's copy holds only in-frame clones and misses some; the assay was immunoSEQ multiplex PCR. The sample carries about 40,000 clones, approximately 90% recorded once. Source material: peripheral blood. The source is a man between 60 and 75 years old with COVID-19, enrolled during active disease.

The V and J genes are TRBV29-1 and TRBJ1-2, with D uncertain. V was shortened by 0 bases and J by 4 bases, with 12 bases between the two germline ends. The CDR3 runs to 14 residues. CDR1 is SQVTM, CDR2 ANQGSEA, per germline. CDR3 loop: CSVEDTGYIYGYTF. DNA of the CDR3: TGCAGCGTTGAAGATACGGGGTACATCTATGGCTACACCTTC.

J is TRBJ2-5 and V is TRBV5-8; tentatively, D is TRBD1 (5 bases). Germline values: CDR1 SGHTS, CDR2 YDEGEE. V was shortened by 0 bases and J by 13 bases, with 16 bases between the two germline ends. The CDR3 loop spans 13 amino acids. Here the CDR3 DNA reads TGTGCCAGCAGCTTGGGCGTGGGCAGGGCTTCGTACTTC. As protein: CASSLGVGRASYF.

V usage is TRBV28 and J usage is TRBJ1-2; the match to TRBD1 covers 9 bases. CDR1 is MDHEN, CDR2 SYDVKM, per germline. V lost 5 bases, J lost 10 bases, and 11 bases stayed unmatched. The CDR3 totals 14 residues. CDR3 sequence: CASSLGQGRGDYTF. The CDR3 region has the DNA TGTGCCAGCAGTCTTGGACAGGGGCGGGGGGACTACACCTTC.

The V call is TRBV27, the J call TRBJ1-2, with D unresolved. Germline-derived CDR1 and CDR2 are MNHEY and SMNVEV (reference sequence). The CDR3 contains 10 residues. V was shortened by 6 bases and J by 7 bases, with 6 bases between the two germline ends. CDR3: CASSPSGYTF. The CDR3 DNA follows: TGTGCCAGCAGCCCCTCTGGCTACACCTTC.

CDR3 nucleotides: TGTGCCAGCAGCAGATCACAGCAAGAGACCCAGTACTTC. Residues: CASSRSQQETQYF. The genes are TRBV2 and TRBJ2-5; unclear D gene. The germline gives CDR1 SNHLY, CDR2 FYNNEI. This CDR3 contains 13 residues. The V end lost 6 bases, the J end lost 2 bases, and 10 bases lay between the germline ends.

The CDR3 protein is CASSYSPGFAGYNEQFF. Here the CDR3 DNA reads TGTGCCAGCAGTTACAGCCCCGGATTCGCAGGATACAATGAGCAGTTCTTC. V and J are TRBV6-2 or TRBV6-3 and TRBJ2-1, with D uncertain. V was cut by 2 bases and J by 4 bases, with 18 bases left in between. This CDR3 spans 17 amino acids. Germline CDR1 MNHEY, CDR2 SVGEGT.

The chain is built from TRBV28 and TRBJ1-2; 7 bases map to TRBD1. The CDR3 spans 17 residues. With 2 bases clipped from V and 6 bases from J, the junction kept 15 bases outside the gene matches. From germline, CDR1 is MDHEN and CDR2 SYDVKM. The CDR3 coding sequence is TGTGCCAGCAGTTTACCCCTTGTAGGGGGCGTTTCGGATGGCTACACCTTC. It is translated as CASSLPLVGGVSDGYTF.

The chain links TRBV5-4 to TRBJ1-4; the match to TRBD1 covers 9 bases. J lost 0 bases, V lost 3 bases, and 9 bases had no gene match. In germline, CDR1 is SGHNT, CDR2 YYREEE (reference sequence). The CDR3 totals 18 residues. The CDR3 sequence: CASSSRETGGTTNEKLFF. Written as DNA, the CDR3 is TGTGCCAGCAGCTCCCGGGAGACAGGGGGGACAACTAATGAAAAACTGTTTTTT. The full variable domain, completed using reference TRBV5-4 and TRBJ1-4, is ETGVTQSPTHLIKTRGQQVTLRCSSQSGHNTVSWYQQALGQGPQFIFQYYREEENGRGNFPPRFSGLQFPNYSSELNVNALELDDSALYLCASSSRETGGTTNEKLFFGSGTQLSVL.

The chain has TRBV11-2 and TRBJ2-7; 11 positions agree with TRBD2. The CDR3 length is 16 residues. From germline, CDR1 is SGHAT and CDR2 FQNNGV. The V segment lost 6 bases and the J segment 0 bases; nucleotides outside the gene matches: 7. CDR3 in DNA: TGTGCCAGCAGTACCGGGACTAGCGGTACCTCCTACGAGCAGTACTTC. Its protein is CASSTGTSGTSYEQYF.

CDR3 protein: CAISDPTERQLGRWWEQYF. The CDR3 nucleotides are TGTGCCATCAGTGACCCAACAGAACGGCAACTGGGGCGTTGGTGGGAGCAGTACTTC. The chain couples TRBV10-3 to TRBJ2-7; perhaps TRBD1 as D (5 bases). Deletions cut 3 bases from V and 7 bases from J, with 31 bases between. This CDR3 contains 19 residues. Germline assignment: CDR1 ENHRY and CDR2 SYGVKD.

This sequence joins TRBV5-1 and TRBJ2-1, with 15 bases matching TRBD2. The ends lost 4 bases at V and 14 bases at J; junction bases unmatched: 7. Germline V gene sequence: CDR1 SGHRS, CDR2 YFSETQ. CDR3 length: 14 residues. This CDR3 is CASSPGLAGGSEFF. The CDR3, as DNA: TGCGCCAGCAGCCCGGGACTAGCGGGAGGAAGCGAGTTCTTC.

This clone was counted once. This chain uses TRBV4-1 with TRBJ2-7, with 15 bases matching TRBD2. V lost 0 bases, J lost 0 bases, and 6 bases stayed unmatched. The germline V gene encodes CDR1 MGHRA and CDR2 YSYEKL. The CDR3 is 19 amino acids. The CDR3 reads CASSQDGGLAGGSSYEQYF. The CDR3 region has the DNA TGCGCCAGCAGCCAAGACGGGGGACTAGCGGGGGGAAGCTCCTACGAGCAGTACTTC.

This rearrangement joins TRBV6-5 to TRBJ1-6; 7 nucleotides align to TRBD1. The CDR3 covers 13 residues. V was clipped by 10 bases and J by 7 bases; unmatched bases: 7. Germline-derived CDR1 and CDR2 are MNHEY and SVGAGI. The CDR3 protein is CATAGQQNSPLHF. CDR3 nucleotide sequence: TGTGCCACCGCGGGACAGCAGAATTCACCCCTCCACTTT.

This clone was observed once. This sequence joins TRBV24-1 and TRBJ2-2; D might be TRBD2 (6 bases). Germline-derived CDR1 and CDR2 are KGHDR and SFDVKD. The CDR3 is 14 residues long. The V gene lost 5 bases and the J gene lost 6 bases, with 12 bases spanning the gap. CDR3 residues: CATSVTGVPGELFF. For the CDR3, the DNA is TGTGCCACCAGTGTTACGGGAGTCCCCGGGGAGCTGTTTTTT.

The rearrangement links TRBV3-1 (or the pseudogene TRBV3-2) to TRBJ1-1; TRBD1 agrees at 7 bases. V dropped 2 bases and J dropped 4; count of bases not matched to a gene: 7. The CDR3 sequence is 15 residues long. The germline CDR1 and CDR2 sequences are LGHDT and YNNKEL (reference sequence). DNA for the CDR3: TGTGCCAGCAGCCAAACAGGGGCTAGGAGCACTGAAGCTTTCTTT. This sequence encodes CASSQTGARSTEAFF.

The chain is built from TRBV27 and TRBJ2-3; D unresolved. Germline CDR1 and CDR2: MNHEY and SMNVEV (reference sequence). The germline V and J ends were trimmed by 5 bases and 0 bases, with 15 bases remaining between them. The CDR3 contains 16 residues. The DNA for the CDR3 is TGTGCCAGCAGTCACAAATCCGAGACAAGCACAGATACGCAGTATTTT. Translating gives CASSHKSETSTDTQYF.

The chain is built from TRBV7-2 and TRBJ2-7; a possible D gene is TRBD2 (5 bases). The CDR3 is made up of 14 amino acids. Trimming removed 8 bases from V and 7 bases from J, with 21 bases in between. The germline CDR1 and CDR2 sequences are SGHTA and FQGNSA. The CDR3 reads CASLPGSGLWEQYF. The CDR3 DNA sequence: TGTGCCAGCTTACCGGGAAGCGGCCTCTGGGAGCAGTACTTC.

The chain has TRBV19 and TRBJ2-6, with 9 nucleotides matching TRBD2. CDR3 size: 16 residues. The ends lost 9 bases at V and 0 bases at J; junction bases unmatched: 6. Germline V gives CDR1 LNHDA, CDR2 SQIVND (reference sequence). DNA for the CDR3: TGTGCCAGCGCACTAGCGGGTAGCTCTGGGGCCAACGTCCTGACTTTC. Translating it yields CASALAGSSGANVLTF.

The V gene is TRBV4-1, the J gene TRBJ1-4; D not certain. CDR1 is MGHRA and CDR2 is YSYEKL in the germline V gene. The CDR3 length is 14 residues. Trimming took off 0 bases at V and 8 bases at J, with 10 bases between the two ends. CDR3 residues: CASSQDFNLEKLFF. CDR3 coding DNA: TGCGCCAGCAGCCAAGATTTCAATTTGGAAAAACTGTTTTTT.

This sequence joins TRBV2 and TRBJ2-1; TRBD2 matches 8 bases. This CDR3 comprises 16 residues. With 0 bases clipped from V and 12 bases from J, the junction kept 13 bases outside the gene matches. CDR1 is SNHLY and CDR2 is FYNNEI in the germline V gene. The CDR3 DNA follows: TGTGCCAGCAGTGAAGCGCTTCGGGAGGGAGCCGTGGGGCAGTTCTTC. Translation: CASSEALREGAVGQFF.

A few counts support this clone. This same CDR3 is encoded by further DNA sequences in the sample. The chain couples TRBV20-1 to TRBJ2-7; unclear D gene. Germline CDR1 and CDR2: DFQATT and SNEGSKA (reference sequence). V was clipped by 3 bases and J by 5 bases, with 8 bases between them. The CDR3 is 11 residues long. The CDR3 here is CSASSGHEQYF. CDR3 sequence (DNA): TGCAGTGCTAGTTCAGGCCACGAGCAGTACTTC.

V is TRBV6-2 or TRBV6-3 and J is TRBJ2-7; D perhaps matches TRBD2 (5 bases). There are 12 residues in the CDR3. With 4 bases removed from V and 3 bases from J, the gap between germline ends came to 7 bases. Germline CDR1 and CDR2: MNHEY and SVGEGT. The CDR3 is CASSSGSYEQYF. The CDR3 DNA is TGTGCCAGCAGTTCTGGGAGCTACGAGCAGTACTTC.